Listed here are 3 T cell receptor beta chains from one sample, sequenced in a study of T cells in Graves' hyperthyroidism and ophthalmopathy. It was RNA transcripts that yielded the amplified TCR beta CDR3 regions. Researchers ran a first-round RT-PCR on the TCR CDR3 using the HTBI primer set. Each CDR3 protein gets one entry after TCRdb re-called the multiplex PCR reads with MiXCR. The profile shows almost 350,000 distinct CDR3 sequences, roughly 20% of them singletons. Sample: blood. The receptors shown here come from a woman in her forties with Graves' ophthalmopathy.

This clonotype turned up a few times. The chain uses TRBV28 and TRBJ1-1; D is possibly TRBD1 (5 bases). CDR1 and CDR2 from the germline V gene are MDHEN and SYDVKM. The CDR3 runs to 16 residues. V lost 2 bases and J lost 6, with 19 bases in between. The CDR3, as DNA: TGTGCCAGCAGTTTAATTTGGGCAGGGAGGTATTCTGAAGCTTTCTTT. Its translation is CASSLIWAGRYSEAFF.

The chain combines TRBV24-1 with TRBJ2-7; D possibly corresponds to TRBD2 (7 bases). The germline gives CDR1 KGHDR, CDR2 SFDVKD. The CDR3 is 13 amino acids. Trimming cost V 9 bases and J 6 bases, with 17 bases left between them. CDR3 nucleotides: TGTGCCACCCGGCGGGGGCAGGGAGGCGAGCAGTACTTC. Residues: CATRRGQGGEQYF.

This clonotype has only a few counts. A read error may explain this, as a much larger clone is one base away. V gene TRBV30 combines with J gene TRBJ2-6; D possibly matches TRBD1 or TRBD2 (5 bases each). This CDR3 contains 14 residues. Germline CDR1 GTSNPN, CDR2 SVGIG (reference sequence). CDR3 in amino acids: CAWSAGAGAKVLTF. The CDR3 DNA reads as TGTGCCTGGTCCGCCGGGGCTGGGGCCAAGGTCCTGACTTTC.